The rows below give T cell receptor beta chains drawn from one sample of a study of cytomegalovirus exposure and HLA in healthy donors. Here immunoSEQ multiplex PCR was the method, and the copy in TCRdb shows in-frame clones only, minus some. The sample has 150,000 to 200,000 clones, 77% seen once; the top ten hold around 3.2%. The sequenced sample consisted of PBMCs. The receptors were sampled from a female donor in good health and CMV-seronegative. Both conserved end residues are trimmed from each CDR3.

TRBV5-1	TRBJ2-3	ASSSSGADTQY
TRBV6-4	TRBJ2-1	ASRITADPNNEQF
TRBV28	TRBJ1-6	ASSFDSPLH
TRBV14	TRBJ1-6	ASSQDPRDRGSNSPLH
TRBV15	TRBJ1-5	ATRVDRSAQPQH
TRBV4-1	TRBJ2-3	ASSQGVLAGPDTQY
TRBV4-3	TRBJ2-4	ASSQDVWGSKNIQY
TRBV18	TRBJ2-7	ASSPRLAVTYEQY
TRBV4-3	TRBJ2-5	ASSQDRGEETQY
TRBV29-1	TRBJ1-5	SVGGTGGAYSNQPQH
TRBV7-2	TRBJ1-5	ASSLTQGAGNQPQH